This T cell receptor beta chain was captured in a study of blood T cell repertoires in COVID-19. Study-wide context: Collection of acute and convalescent COVID-19 samples took place in the United States, Italy and Spain. Sources were T cells, B-cell-depleted T cells, or PBMCs; the material itself was cDNA or gDNA.

Per germline, CDR1 SGHRS and CDR2 YFSETQ. The V and J ends lost 0 bases and 1 base, in that order; junction bases with no gene match: 0. CDR3 size: 15 residues. Authors' analysis steps: From reference gene primer amplification, estimates of nucleated cell counts were derived. The data were produced by immunoSEQ multiplex PCR, yet TCRdb's version contains in-frame clones alone and is incomplete. The D gene and trimming were derived from the DNA, and the V and J assignments and clone size from that table. Of 200,000 to 250,000 clones in the sample, approximately 80% were seen once. The sample was peripheral blood. This clonotype was obtained from a woman aged 45-65 years with acute or convalescent COVID-19. The chain has TRBV5-1 and TRBJ2-5, with 10 bases matching TRBD1. CDR3 sequence reads: CASSLGDRGQETQYF. The CDR3 bases are TGCGCCAGCAGCTTGGGGGACAGGGGCCAAGAGACCCAGTACTTC.